The 8 T cell receptor beta chains reported below all come from one sample, sequenced in a study of response to subunit inactivated influenza vaccine (dated by TCRdb to the late 2010s). The library was made by RT-PCR. The reads were generated on an Illumina HiSeq 2500. The public reads were reprocessed in TCRdb via fastp at Q25 and MiXCR, keeping in-frame beta chains. Here each entry gathers all rows of one CDR3 protein and keeps the most common genes and DNA. Across this sample there are around 530,000 distinct CDR3 sequences, with approximately 12% seen only once. The ten largest clones capture 10% of the sample. Sequencing used PBMCs from blood, obtained on the day of vaccination. The source of these receptors is a man aged 50 to 60 who received an inactivated influenza vaccine. Donor details come from another sample of the same person, matched by shared clones.

This clonotype was picked up a small number of times. The genes are TRBV5-6 and TRBJ2-5; 13 bases agree with TRBD2. The V segment lost 0 bases and the J segment 5 bases; nucleotides outside the gene matches: 4. The CDR3 loop spans 16 amino acids. Germline V gives CDR1 SGHDT, CDR2 YYEEEE. In DNA form, the CDR3 reads TGTGCCAGCAGCTTGGGACTAGCGGGAGGCCGGGAGACCCAGTACTTC. Translating gives CASSLGLAGGRETQYF.

The table lists this clonotype with a few counts. V is TRBV19 and J is TRBJ2-5; D remains ambiguous. Germline V gene lookup returns CDR1 LNHDA and CDR2 SQIVND (reference sequence). V was pared by 9 bases and J by 4 bases, with 21 bases between. The CDR3 sequence is 15 residues long. DNA for the CDR3: TGTGCCAGCGCAGTGGGATTTGGTCTTGGAGAGACCCAGTACTTC. It encodes CASAVGFGLGETQYF.

This chain uses TRBV3-1 with TRBJ2-3, with a tentative D call TRBD2 (5 bases). Trimming took off 0 bases at V and 2 bases at J, with 18 bases between the two ends. The germline CDR1 and CDR2 sequences are LGHDT and YNNKEL (reference sequence). The CDR3 is 18 residues long. The DNA for the CDR3 is TGTGCCAGCAGCCAAGAAGGGCTAGGGCTAGCAGACACAGATACGCAGTATTTT. It codes for CASSQEGLGLADTDTQYF.

This clonotype was seen only a few times. The V call is TRBV5-1, the J call TRBJ2-5; possibly TRBD2 for D (6 bases). Germline V gene sequence: CDR1 SGHRS, CDR2 YFSETQ. The CDR3 sequence is 14 residues long. V was cut by 4 bases and J by 5 bases, with 15 bases left in between. CDR3 amino acids: CASSLGGDWETQYF. In nucleotides, the CDR3 is TGCGCCAGCAGCCTGGGGGGAGATTGGGAGACCCAGTACTTC.

This clonotype was counted at least ten times. The chain has TRBV5-1 and TRBJ2-7; TRBD1 matches at 9 bases. Germline CDR1 and CDR2: SGHRS and YFSETQ. The CDR3 spans 15 residues. The ends lost 0 bases at V and 1 base at J; junction bases unmatched: 2. For the CDR3, the DNA is TGCGCCAGCAGCTTGGGCGGGACAGGGTCCTACGAGCAGTACTTC. This encodes CASSLGGTGSYEQYF.

In its sample, this clonotype was seen a few times. The chain couples TRBV5-1 to TRBJ2-1; 8 nucleotides agree with TRBD2. The CDR3 sequence is 15 residues long. Germline loops: CDR1 SGHRS, CDR2 YFSETQ. The V segment lost 3 bases and the J segment 6 bases; nucleotides outside the gene matches: 8. The CDR3 spells CASSSLAGSVNEQFF. DNA of the CDR3: TGCGCCAGCAGCTCTTTAGCGGGATCGGTCAATGAGCAGTTCTTC.

Only a few counts were recorded for this clonotype. DNA of the CDR3: TGTGCCAGCAGCTTAGGTCGACTGGTGACTTCCTCTGGAAACACCATATATTTT. Its translation is CASSLGRLVTSSGNTIYF. The genes are TRBV11-2 and TRBJ1-3, with D unclear. With 1 base removed from V and 0 bases from J, the gap between germline ends came to 16 bases. The CDR3 is 18 amino acids. Looked up from germline, CDR1 is SGHAT and CDR2 is FQNNGV.

This clonotype was found a few times. CDR3 in amino acids: CASSLEPVGAEAFF. CDR3 coding DNA: TGTGCCAGCAGCTTAGAACCCGTGGGGGCTGAAGCTTTCTTT. The rearrangement joins TRBV7-8 to TRBJ1-1; D possibly corresponds to TRBD1 (5 bases). The CDR3 has 14 residues. Germline V gene sequence: CDR1 SGHVS, CDR2 FQNEAQ. V was clipped by 1 base and J by 6 bases, with 12 bases between them.